Detailed here is one T cell receptor (beta chain). This record comes from a study of blood T cell repertoires in COVID-19. Overall study context: The origin of the acute and convalescent COVID-19 samples was the United States, Italy and Spain.

The Seattle patients, enrolled during active infection, were followed longitudinally. The protocol was immunoSEQ multiplex PCR, while the TCRdb copy is restricted to in-frame clones and leaves out a portion. The data contain some 150,000 clones, 70% to 90% of them singletons. Germline CDR1 is SQVTM and CDR2 is ANQGSEA. The CDR3 extends over 14 amino acids. V was shortened by 4 bases and J by 1 base, with 10 bases between the two germline ends. Material: peripheral blood. The receptor was isolated from a woman aged 60-70 years with COVID-19, enrolled during active disease. The V gene is TRBV29-1, the J gene TRBJ1-4, with D tentatively TRBD1 (6 bases). CDR3 DNA: TGCAGCGTTGTTGGGACAAGAACTAATGAAAAACTGTTTTTT. Translating gives CSVVGTRTNEKLFF.